The present T cell receptor (beta chain) was sequenced within a study of response to subunit inactivated influenza vaccine. Findings and caveats of the study: The study's authors posited that every seasonal influenza vaccination enlists few new T cells.

This CDR3 spans 16 amino acids. The germline CDR1 and CDR2 sequences are SNHLY and FYNNEI. V was trimmed by 0 bases and J by 2 bases, leaving 12 bases between them. MiXCR, applied by TCRdb to the RT-PCR reads, yields one record per CDR3 protein. The repertoire holds 700,000 to 800,000 distinct CDR3 sequences, with roughly 20% as singletons. This clonotype was recorded a few times. Its antigen remains unidentified. The source material was PBMCs from blood, sampled approximately 5 days after vaccination. The rearrangement joins TRBV2 to TRBJ2-3, with a weak D call TRBD2 (6 bases). This sequence originates from a man aged 45-65 years who received an inactivated influenza vaccine. CDR3 nucleotide sequence: TGTGCCAGCAGTGAAGCTAGCGGAACAAACACAGATACGCAGTATTTT. Amino acids: CASSEASGTNTDTQYF. Based on the CDR3 plus reference TRBV2 and TRBJ2-3, the full variable domain is EPEVTQTPSHQVTQMGQEVILRCVPISNHLYFYWYRQILGQKVEFLVSFYNNEISEKSEIFDDQFSVERPDGSNFTLKIRSTKLEDSAMYFCASSEASGTNTDTQYFGPGTRLTVL.